The rows below give T cell receptor beta chains drawn from one sample of a study of blood T cell repertoires in COVID-19. Sequencing was performed with immunoSEQ multiplex PCR; in TCRdb, only in-frame clones are kept and a portion is missing. Here the sample spans around 72,000 clones, 83% being singletons. Sequencing input: peripheral blood. The receptors were sampled from a woman older than 75 with acute or convalescent COVID-19. Each CDR3 is given with its conserved first and last residue. A D gene is named only where the DNA matches it firmly. Only part of the rows carry a size: once, few, many, or a class if the clone is expanded.

cdr3_length: 11; j_call: TRBJ2-7; d_call: NA; v_call: TRBV6-6; clone_size: once; cdr3_aa: CASTGGYEQYF; cdr3_nt: TGTGCCAGCACCGGGGGCTACGAGCAGTACTTC
cdr3_length: 15; j_call: TRBJ2-3; d_call: TRBD2; v_call: TRBV20-1; clone_size: NA; cdr3_aa: CSASVGGRGTDTQYF; cdr3_nt: TGCAGTGCTAGTGTCGGCGGGAGGGGCACAGATACGCAGTATTTT
cdr3_length: 12; j_call: TRBJ2-1; d_call: NA; v_call: TRBV2; clone_size: few; cdr3_aa: CASSLQGNEQFF; cdr3_nt: TGTGCCAGCAGCTTACAGGGCAATGAGCAGTTCTTC
cdr3_length: 14; j_call: TRBJ2-7; d_call: NA; v_call: TRBV29-1; clone_size: many; cdr3_aa: CSVLAVGGSYEQYF; cdr3_nt: TGCAGCGTTCTAGCAGTGGGAGGCTCCTACGAGCAGTACTTC
cdr3_length: 15; j_call: TRBJ1-4; d_call: NA; v_call: TRBV7-8; clone_size: NA; cdr3_aa: CASSLMGATNEKLFF; cdr3_nt: TGTGCCAGCAGCTTAATGGGGGCCACTAATGAAAAACTGTTTTTT
cdr3_length: 16; j_call: TRBJ2-1; d_call: TRBD1; v_call: TRBV27; clone_size: NA; cdr3_aa: CASSSNRGSYYNEQFF; cdr3_nt: TGTGCCAGCAGCAGTAACAGGGGCAGTTACTACAATGAGCAGTTCTTC
cdr3_length: 16; j_call: TRBJ2-7; d_call: TRBD2; v_call: TRBV6-1; clone_size: NA; cdr3_aa: CASSESASGSIGEQYF; cdr3_nt: TGTGCCAGCAGTGAATCGGCTAGCGGGAGTATCGGCGAGCAGTACTTC
cdr3_length: 19; j_call: TRBJ2-3; d_call: TRBD2; v_call: TRBV4-1; clone_size: NA; cdr3_aa: CASSLARLAGGPGTDTQYF; cdr3_nt: TGCGCCAGCAGCCTAGCCAGACTAGCGGGAGGGCCAGGCACAGATACGCAGTATTTT
cdr3_length: 15; j_call: TRBJ1-1; d_call: TRBD1; v_call: TRBV7-6; clone_size: NA; cdr3_aa: CASSLGTGGNTEAFF; cdr3_nt: TGTGCCAGCAGCCTCGGGACAGGGGGGAACACTGAAGCTTTCTTT
cdr3_length: 13; j_call: TRBJ2-7; d_call: NA; v_call: TRBV14; clone_size: NA; cdr3_aa: CASSQDRGKALYF; cdr3_nt: TGTGCCAGCAGCCAAGATAGGGGGAAGGCACTGTACTTC
cdr3_length: 16; j_call: TRBJ2-7; d_call: TRBD1; v_call: TRBV24-1; clone_size: once; cdr3_aa: CATSDGAGTGRYEQYF; cdr3_nt: TGTGCCACCAGTGATGGGGCCGGGACAGGCAGATACGAGCAGTACTTC
cdr3_length: 16; j_call: TRBJ2-3; d_call: TRBD2; v_call: TRBV5-6; clone_size: NA; cdr3_aa: CATGDFAGGVIDTQYF; cdr3_nt: TGTGCCACCGGAGACTTTGCGGGGGGTGTGATAGATACGCAGTATTTT
cdr3_length: 13; j_call: TRBJ1-1; d_call: NA; v_call: TRBV6-1; clone_size: NA; cdr3_aa: CASSDTAITEAFF; cdr3_nt: TGTGCCAGCAGTGATACAGCTATCACTGAAGCTTTCTTT
cdr3_length: 17; j_call: TRBJ1-5; d_call: TRBD1; v_call: TRBV27; clone_size: NA; cdr3_aa: CASSFTGARGQNQPQHF; cdr3_nt: TGTGCCAGCAGTTTCACAGGGGCTCGGGGACAAAATCAGCCCCAGCATTTT
cdr3_length: 15; j_call: TRBJ1-1; d_call: NA; v_call: TRBV25-1; clone_size: NA; cdr3_aa: CASSESQGRGTEAFF; cdr3_nt: TGTGCCAGCAGTGAATCTCAGGGGCGAGGCACTGAAGCTTTCTTT
cdr3_length: 16; j_call: TRBJ1-1; d_call: TRBD1; v_call: TRBV5-1; clone_size: NA; cdr3_aa: CASRSGTGTMNTEAFF; cdr3_nt: TGCGCCAGCAGGTCCGGGACAGGGACAATGAACACTGAAGCTTTCTTT
cdr3_length: 16; j_call: TRBJ2-2; d_call: TRBD1; v_call: TRBV5-4; clone_size: NA; cdr3_aa: CASSLATGANTGELFF; cdr3_nt: TGTGCCAGCAGCTTGGCGACAGGGGCGAACACCGGGGAGCTGTTTTTT
cdr3_length: 15; j_call: TRBJ2-7; d_call: NA; v_call: TRBV23-1; clone_size: once; cdr3_aa: CASSRSGCPRREQYF; cdr3_nt: TGCGCCAGCAGTCGTTCAGGGTGCCCGAGACGCGAGCAGTACTTC
cdr3_length: 11; j_call: TRBJ2-3; d_call: NA; v_call: TRBV18; clone_size: NA; cdr3_aa: CASPITDTQYF; cdr3_nt: TGTGCCAGCCCAATCACAGATACGCAGTATTTT
cdr3_length: 22; j_call: TRBJ2-6; d_call: NA; v_call: TRBV3-1/TRBV3-2; clone_size: NA; cdr3_aa: CASSPPGENGLLGVGGANVLTF; cdr3_nt: TGTGCCAGCAGTCCTCCGGGGGAAAACGGACTCCTTGGTGTTGGTGGGGCCAACGTCCTGACTTTC
cdr3_length: 14; j_call: TRBJ1-2; d_call: TRBD1; v_call: TRBV30; clone_size: NA; cdr3_aa: CAWRGTGDGYGYTF; cdr3_nt: TGTGCCTGGAGGGGGACAGGGGATGGCTATGGCTACACCTTC
cdr3_length: 14; j_call: TRBJ2-7; d_call: TRBD2; v_call: TRBV7-9; clone_size: NA; cdr3_aa: CASSVAGGPLEQYF; cdr3_nt: TGTGCCAGCAGCGTTGCGGGAGGGCCGCTTGAGCAGTACTTC
cdr3_length: 14; j_call: TRBJ1-2; d_call: NA; v_call: TRBV28; clone_size: NA; cdr3_aa: CASTPGGGRYGYTF; cdr3_nt: TGTGCCAGCACTCCCGGGGGGGGGCGCTATGGCTACACCTTC
cdr3_length: 16; j_call: TRBJ2-7; d_call: NA; v_call: TRBV11-3; clone_size: NA; cdr3_aa: CASSLETGSLSYEQYF; cdr3_nt: TGTGCCAGCAGCTTAGAGACAGGAAGCCTCTCCTACGAGCAGTACTTC
cdr3_length: 16; j_call: TRBJ1-4; d_call: TRBD1; v_call: TRBV25-1; clone_size: NA; cdr3_aa: CASSVRTGGPNEKLFF; cdr3_nt: TGTGCCAGCAGTGTTCGGACAGGAGGACCTAATGAAAAACTGTTTTTT
cdr3_length: 15; j_call: TRBJ2-6; d_call: NA; v_call: TRBV28; clone_size: NA; cdr3_aa: CASTVGGSGANVLTF; cdr3_nt: TGTGCCAGCACCGTGGGGGGCTCTGGGGCCAACGTCCTGACTTTC
cdr3_length: 18; j_call: TRBJ2-5; d_call: TRBD2; v_call: TRBV7-9; clone_size: once; cdr3_aa: CASRGPAGDEGDQETQYF; cdr3_nt: TGTGCCAGCAGGGGTCCAGCGGGAGACGAGGGGGACCAAGAGACCCAGTACTTC
cdr3_length: 11; j_call: TRBJ1-2; d_call: NA; v_call: TRBV5-1; clone_size: NA; cdr3_aa: CASSVGAGYTF; cdr3_nt: TGCGCCAGCAGCGTGGGGGCCGGCTACACCTTC
cdr3_length: 15; j_call: TRBJ2-3; d_call: TRBD2; v_call: TRBV5-1; clone_size: NA; cdr3_aa: CASSWGSGSSDTQYF; cdr3_nt: TGCGCCAGCAGCTGGGGCAGCGGGAGTTCAGATACGCAGTATTTT
cdr3_length: 14; j_call: TRBJ2-3; d_call: NA; v_call: TRBV4-1; clone_size: NA; cdr3_aa: CASSQVRSLDTQYF; cdr3_nt: TGCGCCAGCAGCCAAGTTCGCTCACTCGATACGCAGTATTTT
cdr3_length: 13; j_call: TRBJ1-1; d_call: NA; v_call: TRBV11-3; clone_size: many; cdr3_aa: CASSSPRVTEAFF; cdr3_nt: TGTGCCAGCAGCTCTCCCCGGGTCACTGAAGCTTTCTTT
cdr3_length: 13; j_call: TRBJ1-5; d_call: NA; v_call: TRBV7-9; clone_size: NA; cdr3_aa: CASSLGQNQPQHF; cdr3_nt: TGTGCCAGCAGCTTAGGCCAGAATCAGCCCCAGCATTTT
cdr3_length: 16; j_call: TRBJ1-3; d_call: NA; v_call: TRBV30; clone_size: NA; cdr3_aa: CAWSVSSAGAGNTIYF; cdr3_nt: TGTGCCTGGAGTGTCTCTTCGGCAGGGGCCGGAAACACCATATATTTT
cdr3_length: 16; j_call: TRBJ2-1; d_call: TRBD2; v_call: TRBV7-9; clone_size: NA; cdr3_aa: CASSASKRGGSNEQFF; cdr3_nt: TGTGCCAGCAGCGCTTCCAAGCGGGGGGGAAGCAATGAGCAGTTCTTC
cdr3_length: 15; j_call: TRBJ2-1; d_call: TRBD2; v_call: TRBV7-9; clone_size: NA; cdr3_aa: CASSLTSGGYNEQFF; cdr3_nt: TGTGCCAGCAGCTTGACTAGCGGGGGGTACAATGAGCAGTTCTTC
cdr3_length: 15; j_call: TRBJ2-7; d_call: TRBD2; v_call: TRBV28; clone_size: NA; cdr3_aa: CASSSPGGVNYEQYF; cdr3_nt: TGTGCCAGCAGTTCCCCGGGAGGGGTAAACTACGAGCAGTACTTC
cdr3_length: 16; j_call: TRBJ2-3; d_call: NA; v_call: TRBV10-2; clone_size: NA; cdr3_aa: CASSDGSGSFTDTQYF; cdr3_nt: TGCGCCAGCAGTGACGGATCCGGGTCTTTCACAGATACGCAGTATTTT
cdr3_length: 13; j_call: TRBJ1-1; d_call: NA; v_call: TRBV5-4; clone_size: NA; cdr3_aa: CASSLAGRTEAFF; cdr3_nt: TGTGCCAGCAGCTTGGCAGGGCGCACTGAAGCTTTCTTT
cdr3_length: 14; j_call: TRBJ1-6; d_call: NA; v_call: TRBV7-9; clone_size: NA; cdr3_aa: CASSLQGSNSPLHF; cdr3_nt: TGTGCCAGCAGCTTACAGGGCTCTAATTCACCCCTCCACTTT
cdr3_length: 14; j_call: TRBJ1-1; d_call: TRBD1; v_call: TRBV3-1/TRBV3-2; clone_size: NA; cdr3_aa: CASSQGQGSTEAFF; cdr3_nt: TGTGCCAGCAGCCAAGGACAGGGGAGCACTGAAGCTTTCTTT
cdr3_length: 17; j_call: TRBJ2-2; d_call: TRBD1; v_call: TRBV5-1; clone_size: NA; cdr3_aa: CASIPGGRGRRTGELFF; cdr3_nt: TGCGCCAGCATCCCTGGTGGCAGGGGGCGAAGAACCGGGGAGCTGTTTTTT
cdr3_length: 13; j_call: TRBJ2-7; d_call: NA; v_call: TRBV2; clone_size: NA; cdr3_aa: CASKLRDNYEQYF; cdr3_nt: TGTGCCAGCAAACTAAGGGACAACTACGAGCAGTACTTC
cdr3_length: 15; j_call: TRBJ2-3; d_call: NA; v_call: TRBV9; clone_size: NA; cdr3_aa: CASSSRLPRTDTQYF; cdr3_nt: TGTGCCAGCAGCTCAAGACTCCCTCGCACAGATACGCAGTATTTT
cdr3_length: 13; j_call: TRBJ1-5; d_call: TRBD1; v_call: TRBV15; clone_size: NA; cdr3_aa: CATQQGFNQPQHF; cdr3_nt: TGTGCCACCCAACAGGGGTTCAATCAGCCCCAGCATTTT
cdr3_length: 19; j_call: TRBJ2-6; d_call: TRBD1; v_call: TRBV4-2; clone_size: NA; cdr3_aa: CASSQVRQGFSSGANVLTF; cdr3_nt: TGTGCCAGCAGCCAGGTTAGACAGGGGTTTAGCTCTGGGGCCAACGTCCTGACTTTC
cdr3_length: 14; j_call: TRBJ2-7; d_call: TRBD1; v_call: TRBV7-9; clone_size: NA; cdr3_aa: CASSLGQVSDEQYF; cdr3_nt: TGTGCCAGCAGCCTAGGACAGGTCAGCGACGAGCAGTACTTC